The TCR beta chain described here comes from a study of blood T cell repertoires in COVID-19. The overall study: The origin of the acute and convalescent COVID-19 samples was the United States, Italy and Spain.

Data came from immunoSEQ multiplex PCR; TCRdb stores just in-frame clones and leaves some out. The data hold about 60,000 clones, with approximately 80% observed a single time. Adults between roughly 18 and 89 years of age took part from about two dozen US areas. CDR3 length: 14 residues. Germline V gives CDR1 MDHEN, CDR2 SYDVKM. V was pared by 2 bases and J by 4 bases, with 10 bases between. Sequencing used PBMCs or T cells enriched from blood (not recorded which). This clonotype was sampled from a woman aged 40 to 49 with acute COVID-19. The chain is built from TRBV28 and TRBJ2-3; D is ambiguous. For the CDR3, the DNA is TGTGCCAGCAGTTTACCAACGCCGGCAGATACGCAGTATTTT. This translates into CASSLPTPADTQYF.